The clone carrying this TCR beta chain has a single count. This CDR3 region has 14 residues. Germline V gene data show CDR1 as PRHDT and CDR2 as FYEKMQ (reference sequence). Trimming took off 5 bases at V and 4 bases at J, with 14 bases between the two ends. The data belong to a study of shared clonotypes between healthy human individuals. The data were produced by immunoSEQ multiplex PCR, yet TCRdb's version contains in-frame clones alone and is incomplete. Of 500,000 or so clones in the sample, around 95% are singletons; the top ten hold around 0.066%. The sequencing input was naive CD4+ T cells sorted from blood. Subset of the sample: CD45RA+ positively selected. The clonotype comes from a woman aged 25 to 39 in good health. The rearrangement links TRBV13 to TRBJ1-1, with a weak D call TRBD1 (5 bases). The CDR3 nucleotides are TGTGCCAGCAGCCCCCTCCAAAGGGGCACTGAAGCTTTCTTT. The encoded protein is CASSPLQRGTEAFF. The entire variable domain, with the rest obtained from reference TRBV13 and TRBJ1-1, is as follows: AAGVIQSPRHLIKEKRETATLKCYPIPRHDTVYWYQQGPGQDPQFLISFYEKMQSDKGSIPDRFSAQQFSDYHSELNMSSLELGDSALYFCASSPLQRGTEAFFGQGTRLTVV.